This T cell receptor (beta chain) came from a study of CD8 T cells in ankylosing spondylitis. Findings and caveats of the study: Matched synovial fluid from ankylosing spondylitis patients was reported to be enriched for disease-linked clones. Earlier studies detected some motif variants in reactive arthritis synovial fluid and blood. One TCR beta motif, made up of several highly homologous variants, appeared characteristic of ankylosing spondylitis blood.

About this clonotype itself: The antigen remains undetermined.

This CDR3 has 13 amino acids. V was clipped by 7 bases and J by 5 bases, with 17 bases between them. Germline loops: CDR1 SQVTM, CDR2 ANQGSEA. Using quantitative 5'-RACE with molecular barcodes, the authors made TCR beta libraries. Each CDR3 protein gets one entry after TCRdb re-called the 5' RACE reads with MiXCR. Found here are about 450,000 distinct CDR3 sequences, roughly 25% of them singletons; the top ten hold 0.75% to 0.9%. Sequencing was carried out using blood, either unsorted or a sorted T cell fraction (not recorded which). This receptor was identified in a male donor with ankylosing spondylitis. The chain recombines TRBV29-1 with TRBJ2-5, with D possibly TRBD1 on 5 matching bases. The CDR3 spells CSGSVGARETQYF. CDR3 DNA: TGCAGCGGTTCAGTAGGGGCCCGGGAGACCCAGTACTTC.